This TCR beta chain was profiled in a study of coeliac disease. The study's findings and limits: Lower clonality than controls marked TRB and TRG repertoires from active celiac intraepithelial and lamina propria samples. Unbiased detection of gliadin-specific T cells was judged not feasible with this approach. Cross-contamination between intraepithelial and lamina propria cells was possible.

This clone turned up a few times. Its antigen remains unidentified. The assay was immunoSEQ multiplex PCR, and TCRdb's table has in-frame clones only and misses some. The data contain some 3,600 clones, around 63% of them singletons. V was trimmed by 1 base and J by 4 bases, leaving 17 bases between them. The CDR3 contains 16 residues. Germline V gives CDR1 SGHDT, CDR2 YYEEEE. The chain carries TRBV5-6 and TRBJ1-2, with TRBD1 as a possible D gene (6 bases). This TCR was recovered from a man in his 70s without celiac disease. The specimen was lymphocytes from the gut lamina propria. CDR3 nucleotide sequence: TGTGCCAGCAGCTTGTCAGTTGCGGACAGAGGCTATGGCTACACCTTC. Its protein is CASSLSVADRGYGYTF.